These T cell receptor beta chains were read from a single sample in a study of CD8+ T cells in alopecia areata. Generated by immunoSEQ multiplex PCR, the TCRdb table keeps only in-frame clones and is missing some. Of 90,000 to 120,000 clones in the sample, about four fifths are singletons; the top ten hold over 20%. Sequenced material: CD8+ T cells sorted from blood, taken at week 24, from a patient treated with tofacitinib. These receptors were taken from a human donor with alopecia areata. The CDR3 runs from the conserved cysteine through the conserved F or W. Fields, in order: V gene, J gene, CDR3 protein.

V gene: TRBV7-7; J gene: TRBJ2-5; CDR3 protein: CASSARTGDQETQYF
V gene: TRBV5-6; J gene: TRBJ2-7; CDR3 protein: CASSPRTGTYMEFYEQYF
V gene: TRBV7-9; J gene: TRBJ2-7; CDR3 protein: CASSFQDVGSYEQYF
V gene: TRBV2; J gene: TRBJ2-1; CDR3 protein: CASSEQGPYDEQFF
V gene: TRBV25-1; J gene: TRBJ2-5; CDR3 protein: CASSAGTGKYF
V gene: TRBV4-1; J gene: TRBJ1-4; CDR3 protein: CASSQGLATNEKLFF
V gene: TRBV4-3; J gene: TRBJ1-1; CDR3 protein: CASSQGIGSTEAFF
V gene: TRBV27; J gene: TRBJ2-3; CDR3 protein: CASSWTGYGRTDTQYF
V gene: TRBV10-3; J gene: TRBJ2-3; CDR3 protein: CVVGTDTQYF
V gene: TRBV7-6; J gene: TRBJ2-7; CDR3 protein: CASSPKQPRGTSGLPYEQYF
V gene: TRBV9; J gene: TRBJ2-1; CDR3 protein: CASSVAGQGKNEQFF
V gene: TRBV7-9; J gene: TRBJ2-1; CDR3 protein: CASSPPLPSVVHEQFF
V gene: TRBV4-1; J gene: TRBJ2-3; CDR3 protein: CASSLERLTTDTQYF
V gene: TRBV4-1; J gene: TRBJ2-7; CDR3 protein: CASSHATGSYEQYF
V gene: TRBV5-4; J gene: TRBJ2-1; CDR3 protein: CASSLLGTADEQFF
V gene: TRBV27; J gene: TRBJ2-3; CDR3 protein: CASSLDREADTQYF
V gene: TRBV19; J gene: TRBJ2-1; CDR3 protein: CASSIGGNNEQFF
V gene: TRBV6-6; J gene: TRBJ2-4; CDR3 protein: CASRGAKNIQYF
V gene: TRBV7-8; J gene: TRBJ2-1; CDR3 protein: CASSTPDSYNEQFF
V gene: TRBV7-2; J gene: TRBJ2-1; CDR3 protein: CASSLGRNEQFF
V gene: TRBV19; J gene: TRBJ2-7; CDR3 protein: CASSLQFVTGDPYEQYF
V gene: TRBV6-5; J gene: TRBJ1-1; CDR3 protein: CASSSWGNTEAFF
V gene: TRBV15; J gene: TRBJ2-1; CDR3 protein: CATTGQGFGNEQFF
V gene: TRBV6-1; J gene: TRBJ2-7; CDR3 protein: CASSEAPPGQGFGYQDYEQYF
V gene: TRBV7-9; J gene: TRBJ2-3; CDR3 protein: CASSPILAGDSTDTQYF
V gene: TRBV2; J gene: TRBJ2-2; CDR3 protein: CASSEYSGGTNTGELFF
V gene: TRBV2; J gene: TRBJ1-1; CDR3 protein: CASSEALGVNTEAFF
V gene: TRBV4-1; J gene: TRBJ2-7; CDR3 protein: CASSQDYYEQYF
V gene: TRBV7-9; J gene: TRBJ2-7; CDR3 protein: CASSSSYSRDTLNEQYF
V gene: TRBV7-9; J gene: TRBJ2-2; CDR3 protein: CASSFSGTGELFF
V gene: TRBV5-1; J gene: TRBJ2-1; CDR3 protein: CASSLGRGNNEQFF
V gene: TRBV7-9; J gene: TRBJ1-6; CDR3 protein: CASSLSSGEGLLHF
V gene: TRBV7-9; J gene: TRBJ1-1; CDR3 protein: CASRRGTEAFF
V gene: TRBV30; J gene: TRBJ2-1; CDR3 protein: CAWSVLSSYNEQFF
V gene: TRBV7-9; J gene: TRBJ1-5; CDR3 protein: CASSPTGTGKNQPQHF
V gene: TRBV29-1; J gene: TRBJ1-2; CDR3 protein: CSVEDRRQGMRGYTF
V gene: TRBV4-2; J gene: TRBJ1-2; CDR3 protein: CASSQDLSGSGYGYTF
V gene: TRBV5-1; J gene: TRBJ2-7; CDR3 protein: CASSLEGGPSYEQYF
V gene: TRBV11-3; J gene: TRBJ2-5; CDR3 protein: CASSPLTEDQETQYF
V gene: TRBV9; J gene: TRBJ2-3; CDR3 protein: CASSVDGATDTQYF
V gene: TRBV25-1; J gene: TRBJ2-7; CDR3 protein: CASRGQGADEQYF
V gene: TRBV29-1; J gene: TRBJ2-7; CDR3 protein: CSVNSGITYEQYF
V gene: TRBV5-1; J gene: TRBJ2-7; CDR3 protein: CASSLEADFYEQYF
V gene: TRBV6-6; J gene: TRBJ2-3; CDR3 protein: CASSYGTVRGTDTQYF
V gene: TRBV7-2; J gene: TRBJ2-3; CDR3 protein: CASSFERGSTDTQYF
V gene: TRBV6-6; J gene: TRBJ2-1; CDR3 protein: CASSYGQEQFF
V gene: TRBV29-1; J gene: TRBJ2-1; CDR3 protein: CSAETGNFYNEQFF
V gene: TRBV30; J gene: TRBJ2-5; CDR3 protein: CAWSDPYRPGAETQYF
V gene: TRBV7-8; J gene: TRBJ2-1; CDR3 protein: CASSLVPSSYNEQFF
V gene: TRBV11-2; J gene: TRBJ2-1; CDR3 protein: CASRQGNNEQFF